The clone carrying this TCR beta chain was picked up a small number of times. Primers used in a second PCR of roughly 7 to 12 cycles were a sample-barcoded 5' primer and a J-beta primer mix. TCRdb reprocessed the 5' RACE reads via MiXCR and lists one record per CDR3 protein. The data show roughly 800,000 distinct CDR3 sequences, more than 45% seen once. This entry is derived from a study of blood T cells in healthy people across ages. Germline V gene lookup returns CDR1 SGHTA and CDR2 FQGNSA. The CDR3 is made up of 15 amino acids. Unmatched junction bases numbered 6, after V lost 2 bases and J lost 4 bases.

The receptor was isolated from a man aged 25-45 years in good health. The sample taken for sequencing was blood. This chain links TRBV7-2 with TRBJ1-2; 8 bases are shared with TRBD1. CDR3 amino acids: CASSLFGQGGYGYTF. Here the CDR3 DNA reads TGTGCCAGCAGCTTATTTGGACAGGGTGGCTATGGCTACACCTTC.